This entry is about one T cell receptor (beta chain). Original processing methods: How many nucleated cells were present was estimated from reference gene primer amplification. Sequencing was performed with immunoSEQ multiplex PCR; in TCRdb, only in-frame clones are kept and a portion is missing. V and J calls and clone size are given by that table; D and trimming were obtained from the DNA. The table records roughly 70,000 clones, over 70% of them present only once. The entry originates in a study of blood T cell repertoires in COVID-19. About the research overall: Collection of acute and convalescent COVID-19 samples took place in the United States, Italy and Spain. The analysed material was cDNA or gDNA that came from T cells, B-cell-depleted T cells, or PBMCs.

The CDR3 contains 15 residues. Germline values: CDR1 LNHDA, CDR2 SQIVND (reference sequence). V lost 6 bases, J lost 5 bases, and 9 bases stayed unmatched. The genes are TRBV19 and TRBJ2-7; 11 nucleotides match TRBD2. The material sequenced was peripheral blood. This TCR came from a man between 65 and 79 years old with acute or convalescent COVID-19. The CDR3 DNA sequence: TGTGCCAGTAGCATACTAGCGGGAGCTTCAAACGAGCAGTACTTC. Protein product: CASSILAGASNEQYF.